A single sample gave rise to the 12 T cell receptor beta chains below, sequenced in a study of identical twins. TCRdb independently ran MiXCR on the 5' RACE reads; one entry per CDR3 protein. The sample records 1.5 million to 2 million distinct CDR3 sequences, about 32% being singletons. The material sequenced was cord blood. The receptors derive from a newborn girl in good health.

This chain uses TRBV2 with TRBJ2-7, with D possibly matching TRBD2 (6 bases). The germline V gene encodes CDR1 SNHLY and CDR2 FYNNEI. The length of the CDR3 is 14 residues. Trimming left V 6 bases short and J 0 bases short, with 12 bases between. CDR3 region: CASRETRYSYEQYF. The DNA of the CDR3 is TGTGCCAGCAGGGAGACTAGGTACTCCTACGAGCAGTACTTC.

Of note for this clonotype: At one of its ends the junction is not consistent with the germline gene, which may arise from a read error. The J gene is TRBJ2-2, the V gene TRBV4-1; the D is unclear. Germline loops: CDR1 MGHRA, CDR2 YSYEKL. This CDR3 has 17 residues. The CDR3 sequence is CPSSHTLRRTQTGELFF. Here the CDR3 DNA reads TGCCCCAGCAGCCATACGTTGAGGAGAACACAAACCGGGGAGCTGTTTTTT.

V usage is TRBV20-1 and J usage is TRBJ1-5, with D possibly matching TRBD1 (6 bases). Germline V gene sequence: CDR1 DFQATT, CDR2 SNEGSKA (reference sequence). This CDR3 has 13 amino acids. V shed 6 bases and J shed 5 bases, with 14 bases lying between them. The CDR3 protein is CSALTGGDQPQHF. The CDR3 DNA is TGCAGTGCGCTGACAGGAGGCGATCAGCCCCAGCATTTT.

This sequence joins TRBV5-1 and TRBJ2-7; 8 positions agree with TRBD2. Germline V gives CDR1 SGHRS, CDR2 YFSETQ. Trimming took 4 bases from V and 7 from J; bases not matched to a gene: 13. The CDR3 is 15 residues long. The CDR3 bases are TGCGCCAGCAGCCCCGCGGGGGGCGTATACAATGAGCAGTACTTC. Protein: CASSPAGGVYNEQYF. The variable domain in full, with the rest retrieved from reference TRBV5-1 and TRBJ2-7, is KAGVTQTPRYLIKTRGQQVTLSCSPISGHRSVSWYQQTPGQGLQFLFEYFSETQRNKGNFPGRFSGRQFSNSRSEMNVSTLELGDSALYLCASSPAGGVYNEQYFGPGTRLTVT.

V usage is TRBV27 and J usage is TRBJ1-5; 8 bases are a match to TRBD1. V was pared by 4 bases and J by 7 bases, with 15 bases of the junction left unmatched. The CDR3 covers 17 residues. Germline V lookup: CDR1 MNHEY, CDR2 SMNVEV (reference sequence). CDR3 loop: CASSSPPDRVNMQPQHF. The CDR3 DNA reads TGTGCCAGCAGTTCCCCTCCGGACAGGGTTAATATGCAGCCCCAGCATTTT.

The chain combines TRBV6-6 with TRBJ2-3; 8 nucleotides agree with TRBD2. Germline lookup yields CDR1 MNHNY and CDR2 SVGAGI (reference sequence). J was trimmed by 1 base and V by 2 bases; bases with no gene match: 8. This CDR3 is 17 amino acids long. The CDR3 DNA reads TGTGCCAGCAGTTACGGCGTCTGGCGGGGGGGCACAGATACGCAGTATTTT. Translated, it gives CASSYGVWRGGTDTQYF.

This rearrangement joins TRBV4-1 to TRBJ2-1; 7 bases are a match to TRBD2. The DNA end lines up better with TRBJ2-7; the J call may be wrong. The CDR3 extends over 14 amino acids. The germline V gene has CDR1 MGHRA and CDR2 YSYEKL. The CDR3 coding sequence is TGCGCCAGCAGAGCCAAAGCGGGATACAATGAGCAGTACTTC. Translated: CASRAKAGYNEQYF.

This clonotype was seen only a few times. This chain uses TRBV5-6 with TRBJ1-2; no reliable D call. Germline CDR1 is SGHDT and CDR2 is YYEEEE. There are 14 residues in the CDR3. Trimming cost V 2 bases and J 0 bases, with 8 bases left between them. The CDR3 reads CASSLRSANYGYTF. CDR3 coding DNA: TGTGCCAGCAGCTTACGTTCAGCTAACTATGGCTACACCTTC.

This clonotype was picked up a small number of times. The chain links TRBV5-4 to TRBJ1-2; D remains ambiguous. CDR3 length: 13 amino acids. Germline CDR1 SGHNT, CDR2 YYREEE (reference sequence). Trimming took 2 bases from V and 5 from J, leaving 10 bases between them. The DNA for the CDR3 is TGTGCCAGCAGCTTTTCGACAACTTATGGCTACACCTTC. Its protein is CASSFSTTYGYTF.

This CDR3 is CASSVDGSNYGYTF. In nucleotides, the CDR3 is TGTGCCAGCAGCGTAGACGGGTCTAACTATGGCTACACCTTC. The J gene is TRBJ1-2, the V gene TRBV9; unclear D gene. V lost 0 bases and J 0 bases, leaving 6 bases between the germline ends. The CDR3 extends over 14 amino acids. Per the germline V gene, CDR1 is SGDLS and CDR2 is YYNGEE.

This chain links TRBV5-6 with TRBJ2-3; 8 nucleotides agree with TRBD2. J lost 3 bases, V lost 3 bases, and 6 bases had no gene match. The CDR3 totals 15 residues. The germline V gene encodes CDR1 SGHDT and CDR2 YYEEEE. CDR3 DNA sequence: TGTGCCAGCAGCTCCTGGCGGGGGGCGACAGATACGCAGTATTTT. Translating gives CASSSWRGATDTQYF.

This chain uses TRBV29-1 with TRBJ1-2; 7 bases line up with TRBD1. This CDR3 has 12 amino acids. Germline V gene data show CDR1 as SQVTM and CDR2 as ANQGSEA. The CDR3 spells CRGGGRGNGYTF. The CDR3 DNA reads TGCAGGGGTGGGGGCAGGGGGAATGGCTACACCTTC. The whole variable domain, filled in from reference TRBV29-1 and TRBJ1-2, reads SAVISQKPSRDICQRGTSLTIQCQVDSQVTMMFWYRQQPGQSLTLIATANQGSEATYESGFVIDKFPISRPNLTFSTLTVSNMSPEDSSIYLCRGGGRGNGYTFGSGTRLTVV.